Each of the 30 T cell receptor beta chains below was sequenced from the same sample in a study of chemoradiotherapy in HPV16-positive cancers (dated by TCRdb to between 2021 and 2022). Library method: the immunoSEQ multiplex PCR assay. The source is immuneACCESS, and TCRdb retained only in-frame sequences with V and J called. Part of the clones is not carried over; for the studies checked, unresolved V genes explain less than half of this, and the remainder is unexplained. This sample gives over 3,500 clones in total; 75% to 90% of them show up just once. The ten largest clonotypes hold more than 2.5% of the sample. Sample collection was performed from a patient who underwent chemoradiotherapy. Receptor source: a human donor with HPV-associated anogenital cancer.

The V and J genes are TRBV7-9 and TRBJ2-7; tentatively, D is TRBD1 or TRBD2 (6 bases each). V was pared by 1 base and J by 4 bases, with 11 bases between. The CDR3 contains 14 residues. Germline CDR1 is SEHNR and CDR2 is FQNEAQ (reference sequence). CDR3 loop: CASSLEGGGYEQYF. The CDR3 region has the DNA TGTGCCAGCAGCTTAGAGGGGGGAGGATACGAGCAGTACTTC.

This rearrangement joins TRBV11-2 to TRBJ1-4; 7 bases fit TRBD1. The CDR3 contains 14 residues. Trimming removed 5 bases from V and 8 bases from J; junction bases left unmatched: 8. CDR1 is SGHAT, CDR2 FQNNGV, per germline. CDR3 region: CASSPVQGTEKLFF. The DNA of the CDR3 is TGTGCCAGCAGCCCCGTACAGGGGACGGAAAAACTGTTTTTT. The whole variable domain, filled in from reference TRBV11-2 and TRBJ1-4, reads EAGVAQSPRYKIIEKRQSVAFWCNPISGHATLYWYQQILGQGPKLLIQFQNNGVVDDSQLPKDRFSAERLKGVDSTLKIQPAKLEDSAVYLCASSPVQGTEKLFFGSGTQLSVL.

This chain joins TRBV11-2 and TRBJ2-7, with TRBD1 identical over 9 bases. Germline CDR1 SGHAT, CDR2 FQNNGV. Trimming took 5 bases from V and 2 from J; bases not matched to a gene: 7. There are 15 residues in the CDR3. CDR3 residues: CASSTGTGRTYEQYF. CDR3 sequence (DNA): TGTGCCAGCAGCACCGGGACAGGGCGCACCTACGAGCAGTACTTC.

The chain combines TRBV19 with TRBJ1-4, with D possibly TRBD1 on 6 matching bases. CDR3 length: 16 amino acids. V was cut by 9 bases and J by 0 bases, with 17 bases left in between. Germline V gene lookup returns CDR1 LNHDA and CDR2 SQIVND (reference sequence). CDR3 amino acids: CASRLWGGTTNEKLFF. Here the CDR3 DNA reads TGTGCCAGCCGACTTTGGGGGGGCACAACTAATGAAAAACTGTTTTTT.

The CDR3 loop reads CASSPGTRDYGYTF. The CDR3 DNA follows: TGTGCCAGCAGTCCCGGGACCCGGGACTATGGCTACACCTTC. The V and J genes are TRBV6-6 and TRBJ1-2, with D perhaps matching TRBD1 (5 bases). The length of the CDR3 is 14 residues. CDR1 MNHNY and CDR2 SVGAGI come from the germline V gene (reference sequence). With 5 bases removed from V and 3 bases from J, the gap between germline ends came to 13 bases.

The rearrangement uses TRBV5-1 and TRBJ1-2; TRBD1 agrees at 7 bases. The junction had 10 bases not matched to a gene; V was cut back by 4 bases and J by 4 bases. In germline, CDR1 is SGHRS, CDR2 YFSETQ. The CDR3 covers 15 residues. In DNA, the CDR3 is TGCGCCAGCAGCAGTTCAGGGGGTACGGGCTATGGCTACACCTTC. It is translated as CASSSSGGTGYGYTF.

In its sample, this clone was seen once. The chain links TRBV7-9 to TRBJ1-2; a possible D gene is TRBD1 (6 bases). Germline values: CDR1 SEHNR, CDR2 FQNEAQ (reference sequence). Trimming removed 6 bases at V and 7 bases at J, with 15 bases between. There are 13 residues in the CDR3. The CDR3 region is CASSEAGGSGYTF. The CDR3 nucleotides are TGTGCCAGCAGTGAAGCGGGGGGCTCTGGCTACACCTTC.

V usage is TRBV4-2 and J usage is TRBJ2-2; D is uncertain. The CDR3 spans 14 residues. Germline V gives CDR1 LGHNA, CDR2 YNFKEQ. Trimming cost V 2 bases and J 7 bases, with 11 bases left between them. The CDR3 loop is CASSQTLLGGELFF. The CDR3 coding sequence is TGTGCCAGCAGCCAAACTCTTCTCGGCGGGGAGCTGTTTTTT.

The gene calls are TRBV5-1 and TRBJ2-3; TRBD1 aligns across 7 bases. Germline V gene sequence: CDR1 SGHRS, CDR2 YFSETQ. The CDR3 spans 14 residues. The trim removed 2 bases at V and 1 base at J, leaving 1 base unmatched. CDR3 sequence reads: CASSFGQGTDTQYF. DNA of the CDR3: TGCGCCAGCAGCTTCGGACAGGGCACAGATACGCAGTATTTT.

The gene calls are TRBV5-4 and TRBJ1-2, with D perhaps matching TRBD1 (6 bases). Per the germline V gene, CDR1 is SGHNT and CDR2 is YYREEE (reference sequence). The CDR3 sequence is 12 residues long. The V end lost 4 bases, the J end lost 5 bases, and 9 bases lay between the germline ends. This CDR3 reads CASSTTGYGYTF. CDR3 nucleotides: TGTGCCAGCAGCACCACAGGGTATGGCTACACCTTC.

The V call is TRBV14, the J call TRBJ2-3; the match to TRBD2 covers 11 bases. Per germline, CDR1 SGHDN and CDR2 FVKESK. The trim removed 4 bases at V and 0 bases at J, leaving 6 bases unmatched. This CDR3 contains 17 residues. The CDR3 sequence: CASSPSGGPYSTDTQYF. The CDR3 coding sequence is TGTGCCAGCAGCCCTAGCGGGGGGCCTTATAGCACAGATACGCAGTATTTT.

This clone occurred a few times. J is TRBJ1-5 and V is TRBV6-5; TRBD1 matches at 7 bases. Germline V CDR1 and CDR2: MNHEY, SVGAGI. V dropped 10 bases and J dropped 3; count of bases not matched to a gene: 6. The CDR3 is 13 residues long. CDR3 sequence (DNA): TGTGCCATCGGGACAGCCTACAATCAGCCCCAGCATTTT. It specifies CAIGTAYNQPQHF.

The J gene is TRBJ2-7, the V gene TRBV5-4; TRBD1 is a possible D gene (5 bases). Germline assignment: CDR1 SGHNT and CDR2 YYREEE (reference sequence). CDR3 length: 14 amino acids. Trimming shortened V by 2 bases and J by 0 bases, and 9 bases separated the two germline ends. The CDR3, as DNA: TGTGCCAGCAGCTTTAGACAGACCTCCTACGAGCAGTACTTC. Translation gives CASSFRQTSYEQYF.

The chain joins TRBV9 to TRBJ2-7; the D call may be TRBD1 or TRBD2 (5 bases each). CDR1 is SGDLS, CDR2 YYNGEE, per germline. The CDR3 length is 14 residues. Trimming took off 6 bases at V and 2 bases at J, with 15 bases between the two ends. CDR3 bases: TGTGCCAGCATACCCCGGGACCGAGCCTACGAGCAGTACTTC. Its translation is CASIPRDRAYEQYF.

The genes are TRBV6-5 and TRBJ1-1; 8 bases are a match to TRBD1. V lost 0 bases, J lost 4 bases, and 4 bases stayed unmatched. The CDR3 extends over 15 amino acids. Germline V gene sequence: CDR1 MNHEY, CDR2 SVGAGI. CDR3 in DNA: TGTGCCAGCAGTTACTCCTTTACAGGGGGCACTGAAGCTTTCTTT. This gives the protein CASSYSFTGGTEAFF.

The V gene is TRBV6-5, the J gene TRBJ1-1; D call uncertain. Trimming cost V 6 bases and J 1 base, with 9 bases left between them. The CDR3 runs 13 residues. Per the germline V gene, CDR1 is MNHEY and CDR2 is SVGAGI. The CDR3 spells CASRTTSNTEAFF. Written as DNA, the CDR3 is TGTGCCAGCAGAACCACTTCGAACACTGAAGCTTTCTTT.

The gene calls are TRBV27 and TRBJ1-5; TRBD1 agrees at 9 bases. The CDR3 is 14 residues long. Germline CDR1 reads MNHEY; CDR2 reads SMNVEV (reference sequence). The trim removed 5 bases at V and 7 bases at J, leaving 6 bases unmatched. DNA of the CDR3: TGTGCCAGCAGTCTCTCGGGACAGGGACAGCCCCAGCATTTT. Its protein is CASSLSGQGQPQHF.

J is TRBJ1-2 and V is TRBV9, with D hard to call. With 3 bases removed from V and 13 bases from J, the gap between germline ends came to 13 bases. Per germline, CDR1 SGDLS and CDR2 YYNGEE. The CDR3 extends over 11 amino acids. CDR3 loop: CASSGSQVSTF. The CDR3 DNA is TGTGCCAGCAGCGGATCTCAGGTTTCCACCTTC.

CDR3 sequence (DNA): TGTGCCAGCAGTGATTTACAGGGAAATTCACCCCTCCACTTT. This encodes CASSDLQGNSPLHF. The chain uses TRBV6-1 and TRBJ1-6; perhaps TRBD1 as D (6 bases). CDR3 length: 14 residues. CDR1 MNHNS and CDR2 SASEGT come from the germline V gene. Trimming cost V 3 bases and J 7 bases, with 10 bases left between them.

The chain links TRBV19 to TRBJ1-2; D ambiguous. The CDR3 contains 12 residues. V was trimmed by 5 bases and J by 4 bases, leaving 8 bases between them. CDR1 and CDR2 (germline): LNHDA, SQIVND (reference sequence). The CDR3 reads CASSPDSYGYTF. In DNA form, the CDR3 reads TGTGCCAGTAGTCCGGACTCCTATGGCTACACCTTC. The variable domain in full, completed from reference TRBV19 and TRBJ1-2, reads DGGITQSPKYLFRKEGQNVTLSCEQNLNHDAMYWYRQDPGQGLRLIYYSQIVNDFQKGDIAEGYSVSREKKESFPLTVTSAQKNPTAFYLCASSPDSYGYTFGSGTRLTVV.

The CDR3 nucleotides read TGTGCCAGCAGTTACGGGGGGCCCGGGGAGCTGTTTTTT. Protein product: CASSYGGPGELFF. J is TRBJ2-2 and V is TRBV6-6, with D perhaps assigned TRBD1 or TRBD2 (6 bases each). In germline, CDR1 is MNHNY, CDR2 SVGAGI (reference sequence). Trimming removed 2 bases at V and 6 bases at J, with 7 bases between. The CDR3 is 13 residues long.

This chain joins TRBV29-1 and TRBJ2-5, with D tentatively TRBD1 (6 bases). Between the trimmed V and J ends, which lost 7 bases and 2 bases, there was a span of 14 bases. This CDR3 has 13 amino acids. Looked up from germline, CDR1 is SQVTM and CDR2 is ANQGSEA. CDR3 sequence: CSESQGTQETQYF. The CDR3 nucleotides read TGCAGCGAGTCACAGGGTACTCAAGAGACCCAGTACTTC.

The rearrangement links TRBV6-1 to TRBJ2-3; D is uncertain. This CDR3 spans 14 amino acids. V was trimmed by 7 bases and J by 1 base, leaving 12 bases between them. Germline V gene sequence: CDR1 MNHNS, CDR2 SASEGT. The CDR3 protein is CASTRGIGTDTQYF. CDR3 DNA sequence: TGTGCCAGCACGCGCGGAATTGGCACAGATACGCAGTATTTT.

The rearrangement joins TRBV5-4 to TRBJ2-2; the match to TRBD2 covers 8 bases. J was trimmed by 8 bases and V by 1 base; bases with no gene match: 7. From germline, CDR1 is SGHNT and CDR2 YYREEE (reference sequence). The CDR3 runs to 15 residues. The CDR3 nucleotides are TGTGCCAGCAGCTTGCCAGCGGGAGTGTCGGGGGAGCTGTTTTTT. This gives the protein CASSLPAGVSGELFF.

CDR3 loop: CASSQARGPTGELFF. The CDR3 region has the DNA TGTGCCAGCAGCCAAGCCAGGGGGCCCACCGGGGAGCTGTTTTTT. V and J are TRBV14 and TRBJ2-2; TRBD1 aligns across 8 bases. Trimming at V came to 1 base and at J to 4 bases, leaving 2 bases not matched to a gene. CDR3 length equals 15 residues. Germline CDR1 reads SGHDN; CDR2 reads FVKESK.

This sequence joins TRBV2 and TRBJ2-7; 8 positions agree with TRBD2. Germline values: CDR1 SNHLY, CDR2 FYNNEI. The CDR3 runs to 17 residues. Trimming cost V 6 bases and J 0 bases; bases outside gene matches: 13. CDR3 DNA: TGTGCCAGCAGCCCCTTACGGGCGGGAGGTCCCTCCTACGAGCAGTACTTC. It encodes CASSPLRAGGPSYEQYF.

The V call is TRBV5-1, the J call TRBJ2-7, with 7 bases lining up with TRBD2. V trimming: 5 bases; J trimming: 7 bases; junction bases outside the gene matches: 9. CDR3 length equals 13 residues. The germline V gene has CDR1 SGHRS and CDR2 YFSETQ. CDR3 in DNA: TGCGCCAGCAGAAGGGAGGGCGGGACGGAGCAGTACTTC. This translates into CASRREGGTEQYF.

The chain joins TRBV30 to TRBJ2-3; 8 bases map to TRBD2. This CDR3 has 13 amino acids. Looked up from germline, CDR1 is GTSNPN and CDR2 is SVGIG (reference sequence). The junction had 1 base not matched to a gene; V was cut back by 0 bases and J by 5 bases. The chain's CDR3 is CAWSVAGGDTQYF. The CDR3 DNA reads TGTGCCTGGAGTGTTGCGGGGGGAGATACGCAGTATTTT.

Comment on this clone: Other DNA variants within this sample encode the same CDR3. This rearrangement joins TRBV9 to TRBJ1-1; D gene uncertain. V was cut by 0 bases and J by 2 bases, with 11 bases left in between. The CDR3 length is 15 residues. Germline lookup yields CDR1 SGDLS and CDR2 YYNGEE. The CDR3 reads CASSVGSLGNTEAFF. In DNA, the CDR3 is TGTGCCAGCAGCGTAGGCTCGTTAGGTAACACTGAAGCTTTCTTT.

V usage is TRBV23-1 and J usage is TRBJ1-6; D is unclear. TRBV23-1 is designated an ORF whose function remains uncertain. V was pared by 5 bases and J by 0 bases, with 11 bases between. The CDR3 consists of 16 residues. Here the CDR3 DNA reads TGCGCCAGCAGTAGTTTGCAAAGCTCCTATAATTCACCCCTCCACTTT. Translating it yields CASSSLQSSYNSPLHF.